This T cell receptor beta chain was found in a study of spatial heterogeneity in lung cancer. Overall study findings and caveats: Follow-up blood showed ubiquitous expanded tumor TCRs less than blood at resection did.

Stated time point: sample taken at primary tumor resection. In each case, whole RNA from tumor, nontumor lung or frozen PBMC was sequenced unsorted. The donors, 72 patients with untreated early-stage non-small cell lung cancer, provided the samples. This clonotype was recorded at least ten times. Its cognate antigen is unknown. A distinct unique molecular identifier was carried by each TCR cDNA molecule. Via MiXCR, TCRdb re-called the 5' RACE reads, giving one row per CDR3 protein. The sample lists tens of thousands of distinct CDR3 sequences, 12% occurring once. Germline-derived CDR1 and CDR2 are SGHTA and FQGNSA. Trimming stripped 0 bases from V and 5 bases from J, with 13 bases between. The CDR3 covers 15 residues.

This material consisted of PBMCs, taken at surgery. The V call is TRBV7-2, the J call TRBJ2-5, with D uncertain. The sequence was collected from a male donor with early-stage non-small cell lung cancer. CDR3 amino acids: CASSLAHTGWETQYF. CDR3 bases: TGTGCCAGCAGCTTAGCGCATACTGGTTGGGAGACCCAGTACTTC.